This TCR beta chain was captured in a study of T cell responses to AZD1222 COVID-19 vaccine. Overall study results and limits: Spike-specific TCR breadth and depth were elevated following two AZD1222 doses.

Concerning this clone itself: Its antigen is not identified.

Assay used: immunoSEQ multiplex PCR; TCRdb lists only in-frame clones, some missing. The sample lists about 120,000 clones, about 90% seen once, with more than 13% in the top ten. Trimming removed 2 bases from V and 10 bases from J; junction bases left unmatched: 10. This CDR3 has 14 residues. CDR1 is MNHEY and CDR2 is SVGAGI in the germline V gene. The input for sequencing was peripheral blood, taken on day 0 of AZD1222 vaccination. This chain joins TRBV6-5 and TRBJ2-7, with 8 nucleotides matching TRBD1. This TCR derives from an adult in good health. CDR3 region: CASSYAAGGAQQYF. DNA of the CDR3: TGTGCCAGCAGTTACGCGGCAGGGGGCGCGCAACAGTACTTC.